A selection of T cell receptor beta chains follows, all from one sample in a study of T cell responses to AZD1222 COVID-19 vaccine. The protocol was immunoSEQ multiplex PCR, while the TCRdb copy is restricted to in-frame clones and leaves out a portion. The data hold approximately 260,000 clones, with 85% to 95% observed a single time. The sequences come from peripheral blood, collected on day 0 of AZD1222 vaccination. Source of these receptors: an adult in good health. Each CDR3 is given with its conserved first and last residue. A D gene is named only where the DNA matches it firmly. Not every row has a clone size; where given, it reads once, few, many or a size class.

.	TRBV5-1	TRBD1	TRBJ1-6	TGCGCCAGCAGCCCGGACAGGAGGAATTCACCCCTCCACTTT	CASSPDRRNSPLHF
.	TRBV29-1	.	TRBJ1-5	TGCAGCGTTGTGGGGGCTGCGGGGCAGCCCCAGCATTTT	CSVVGAAGQPQHF
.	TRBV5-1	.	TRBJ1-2	TGCGCCAGCACTCGAGGCAGGGACGGCTACACCTTC	CASTRGRDGYTF
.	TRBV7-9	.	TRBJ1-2	TGTGCCAGCACCCTAGGGACTTCTAACTATGGCTACACCTTC	CASTLGTSNYGYTF
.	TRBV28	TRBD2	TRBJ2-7	TGTGCCAGCAGTACCGGACTAGCGGGGGAATACGAGCAGTACTTC	CASSTGLAGEYEQYF
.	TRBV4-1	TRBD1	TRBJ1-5	TGCGCCAGCAGCCAATCCACAGGGGCCCATCAGCCCCAGCATTTT	CASSQSTGAHQPQHF
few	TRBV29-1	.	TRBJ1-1	TGCAGCGTTGAACCAATTATCAGGGCTTTCTTT	CSVEPIIRAFF
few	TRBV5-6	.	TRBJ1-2	TGTGCCAGCACCCTTTGGGCTTTAGGTGGCTACACCTTC	CASTLWALGGYTF
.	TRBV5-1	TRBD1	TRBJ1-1	TGCGCCAGTTCGGGACAGGGGAACACTGAAGCTTTCTTT	CASSGQGNTEAFF
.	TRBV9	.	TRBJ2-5	TGTGCCAGCAGCGTGGACCTAGCGGAGACCCAGTACTTC	CASSVDLAETQYF
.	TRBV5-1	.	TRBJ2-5	TGCGCCAGCAGCTTGGTTTCCAGCGGCAAAGAGACCCAGTACTTC	CASSLVSSGKETQYF